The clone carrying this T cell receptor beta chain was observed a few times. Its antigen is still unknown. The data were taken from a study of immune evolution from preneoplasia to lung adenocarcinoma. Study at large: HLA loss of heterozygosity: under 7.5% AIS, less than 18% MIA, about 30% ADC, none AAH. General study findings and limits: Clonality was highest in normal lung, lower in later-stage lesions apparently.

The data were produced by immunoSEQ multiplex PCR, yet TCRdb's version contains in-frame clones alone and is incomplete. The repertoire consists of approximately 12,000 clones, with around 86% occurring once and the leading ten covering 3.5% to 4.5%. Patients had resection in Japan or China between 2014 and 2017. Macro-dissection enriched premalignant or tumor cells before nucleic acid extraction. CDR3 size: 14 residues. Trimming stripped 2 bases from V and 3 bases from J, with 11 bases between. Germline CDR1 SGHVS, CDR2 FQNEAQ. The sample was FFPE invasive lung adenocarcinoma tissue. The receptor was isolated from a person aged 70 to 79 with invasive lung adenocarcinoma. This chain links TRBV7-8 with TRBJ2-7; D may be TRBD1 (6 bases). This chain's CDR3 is CASSLFVDSYEQYF. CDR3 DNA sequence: TGTGCCAGCAGCTTATTCGTGGACAGCTACGAGCAGTACTTC.